The 11 T cell receptor beta chains listed next were all sequenced from one sample in a study of HIV-infected patients and healthy controls. One entry per CDR3 protein results from TCRdb running MiXCR on the 5' RACE reads. The sample carries 19,000 or so distinct CDR3 sequences, approximately 19% recorded once. The sequenced sample consisted of CD8+ T cells from blood. Receptors were obtained from a human donor in good health.

This clonotype turned up a few times. The chain joins TRBV12-3 or TRBV12-4 to TRBJ2-2; no reliable D call. The CDR3 runs 15 residues. V shed 0 bases and J shed 6 bases, with 11 bases lying between them. Written as DNA, the CDR3 is TGTGCCAGCAGTTTAGCAGGGTCCGTAGCCGGGGAGCTGTTTTTT. Amino acids: CASSLAGSVAGELFF.

This clonotype was recorded only once. The rearrangement uses TRBV12-3 or TRBV12-4 and TRBJ2-1, with D hard to call. The V end lost 3 bases, the J end lost 5 bases, and 14 bases lay between the germline ends. There are 15 residues in the CDR3. CDR3 residues: CASSFSGEDNNEQFF. The CDR3 DNA sequence: TGTGCCAGCAGTTTTTCTGGGGAAGACAACAATGAGCAGTTCTTC.

The chain has TRBV6-2 or TRBV6-3 and TRBJ2-2; 11 bases match TRBD2. V shed 6 bases and J 6 bases; nucleotides not matched to a gene: 6. This CDR3 contains 15 residues. In germline, CDR1 is MNHEY, CDR2 SVGEGT. CDR3 region: CASRHPGLAAGELFF. The DNA for the CDR3 is TGTGCCAGCAGACATCCGGGACTAGCGGCCGGGGAGCTGTTTTTT.

The chain uses TRBV29-1 and TRBJ2-3; weak D call: TRBD2 (6 bases). The CDR3 runs to 14 residues. Trimming pared 2 bases from V and 3 bases from J, leaving 12 bases between. Germline CDR1 is SQVTM and CDR2 is ANQGSEA. CDR3 protein: CSVEIPGVTDTQYF. The CDR3 bases are TGCAGCGTTGAAATCCCGGGAGTTACAGATACGCAGTATTTT.

The rearrangement links TRBV7-2 to TRBJ2-7; 12 nucleotides line up with TRBD2. This CDR3 contains 14 residues. The V gene's germline CDR1 is SGHTA and CDR2 FQGNSA. Trimming cost V 5 bases and J 5 bases; bases outside gene matches: 4. The CDR3 DNA reads TGTGCCAGCAGCCCTCCTAGCGGGAGGGACGAGCAGTACTTC. Its protein product is CASSPPSGRDEQYF.

J is TRBJ1-1 and V is TRBV5-5; 7 bases match TRBD1. Germline V gene data show CDR1 as SGHKS and CDR2 as YYEKEE (reference sequence). This CDR3 contains 15 residues. V dropped 4 bases and J dropped 1; count of bases not matched to a gene: 7. The CDR3 region has the DNA TGTGCCAGCAGCGTTAGCGACAGGGAGAACACTGAAGCTTTCTTT. Its translation is CASSVSDRENTEAFF.

The V gene is TRBV24-1, the J gene TRBJ2-3; D possibly corresponds to TRBD1 (6 bases). V was trimmed by 8 bases and J by 4 bases, leaving 9 bases between them. Germline CDR1 is KGHDR and CDR2 is SFDVKD. The CDR3 spans 12 residues. CDR3 coding DNA: TGTGCCACCATGACAGGCCCAGATACGCAGTATTTT. Encoded protein: CATMTGPDTQYF.

CDR3 DNA: TGTGCCAGTAGTATCGGAGATTTTGGTCAGCCCCAGCATTTT. It translates to CASSIGDFGQPQHF. The chain has TRBV19 and TRBJ1-5; D is uncertain. V was clipped by 3 bases and J by 6 bases, with 12 bases between them. The CDR3 extends over 14 amino acids. Germline V gene lookup returns CDR1 LNHDA and CDR2 SQIVND (reference sequence).

The V call is TRBV12-5, the J call TRBJ1-6; TRBD1 is a possible D gene (5 bases). V was pared by 11 bases and J by 8 bases, with 22 bases between. The CDR3 runs to 15 residues. Germline V gene sequence: CDR1 LGHNT, CDR2 FRNRAP. The CDR3 sequence is CAARDVTLPHSPLHF. In DNA, the CDR3 is TGTGCTGCTAGGGACGTCACCCTCCCTCATTCACCCCTCCACTTT.

This clonotype has a handful of counts. The chain joins TRBV19 to TRBJ2-7; D perhaps matches TRBD1 (6 bases). The germline V gene encodes CDR1 LNHDA and CDR2 SQIVND (reference sequence). The CDR3 sequence is 14 residues long. V lost 4 bases to trimming and J lost 2 bases, with 12 bases between them. This CDR3 reads CASSTAGVAYEQYF. CDR3 nucleotide sequence: TGTGCCAGTAGTACCGCAGGGGTGGCCTACGAGCAGTACTTC.

This clonotype was counted many times. V gene TRBV10-1 combines with J gene TRBJ2-2, with 7 bases matching TRBD2. Per germline, CDR1 WNHNN and CDR2 SYGVQD (reference sequence). The CDR3 runs 14 residues. J gave up 5 bases and V 3 bases, and 3 bases lay outside the gene matches. CDR3 sequence: CASSDPGGTGELFF. The CDR3 bases are TGCGCCAGCAGTGACCCGGGGGGAACCGGGGAGCTGTTTTTT.